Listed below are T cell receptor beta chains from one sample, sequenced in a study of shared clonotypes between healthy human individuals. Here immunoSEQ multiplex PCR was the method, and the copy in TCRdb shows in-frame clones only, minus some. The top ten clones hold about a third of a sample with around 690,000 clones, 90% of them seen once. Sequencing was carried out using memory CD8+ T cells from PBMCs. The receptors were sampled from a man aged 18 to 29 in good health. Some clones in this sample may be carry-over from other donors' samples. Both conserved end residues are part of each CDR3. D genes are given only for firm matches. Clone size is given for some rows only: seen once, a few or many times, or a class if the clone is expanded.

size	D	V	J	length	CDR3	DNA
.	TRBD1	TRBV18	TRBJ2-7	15	CASSPRAGGNHEQYF	TGTGCCAGCTCACCACGGGCAGGGGGCAACCACGAGCAGTACTTC
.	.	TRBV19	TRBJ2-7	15	CASSIALGSLREQYF	TGTGCCAGTAGTATAGCGTTGGGCTCCCTCCGAGAGCAGTACTTC
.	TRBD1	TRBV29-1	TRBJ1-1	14	CSVDWTGRNTEAFF	TGCAGCGTTGATTGGACAGGGAGAAACACTGAAGCTTTCTTT
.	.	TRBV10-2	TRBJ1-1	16	CASSESRSSLNTEAFF	TGCGCCAGCAGTGAGTCGCGCAGTAGCCTGAACACTGAAGCTTTCTTT
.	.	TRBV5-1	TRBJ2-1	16	CASSLALGTLYNEQFF	TGCGCCAGCAGCTTGGCGCTAGGGACTTTATACAATGAGCAGTTCTTC
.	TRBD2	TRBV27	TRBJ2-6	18	CASSSRLAGVAGANVLTF	TGTGCCAGCAGTTCCCGACTAGCGGGAGTCGCTGGGGCCAACGTCCTGACTTTC
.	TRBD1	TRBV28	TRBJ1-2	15	CASRGTGEANYGYTF	TGTGCCAGCAGAGGGACAGGGGAAGCTAACTATGGCTACACCTTC
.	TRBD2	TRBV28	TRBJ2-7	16	CASSHPLAGEHYEQYF	TGTGCCAGCAGTCATCCTCTAGCGGGAGAACACTACGAGCAGTACTTC
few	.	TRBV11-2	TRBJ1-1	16	CASSLGGTIMNTEAFF	TGTGCCAGCAGCTTAGGTGGGACAATCATGAACACTGAAGCTTTCTTT
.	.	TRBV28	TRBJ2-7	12	CASSPGNYEQYF	TGTGCCAGCAGTCCGGGGAACTACGAGCAGTACTTC
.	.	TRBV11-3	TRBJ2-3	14	CASSPGTTGDTQYF	TGTGCCAGCAGCCCCGGAACGACTGGAGATACGCAGTATTTT
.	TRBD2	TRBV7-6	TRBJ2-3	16	CASSPGLGEGTDTQYF	TGTGCCAGCAGCCCAGGACTAGGGGAAGGCACAGATACGCAGTATTTT
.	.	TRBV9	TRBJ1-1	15	CASRPGSGQRTEAFF	TGTGCCAGCAGACCAGGATCCGGGCAGAGGACTGAAGCTTTCTTT
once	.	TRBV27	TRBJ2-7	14	CASSFAGGSYEQYF	TGTGCCAGCAGTTTTGCGGGCGGGTCCTACGAGCAGTACTTC
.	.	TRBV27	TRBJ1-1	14	CASSHITGYTEAFF	TGTGCCAGCAGCCACATCACAGGTTACACTGAAGCTTTCTTT
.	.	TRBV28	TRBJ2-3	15	CASSHTGTSTDTQYF	TGTGCCAGCAGCCATACCGGGACTAGCACAGATACGCAGTATTTT
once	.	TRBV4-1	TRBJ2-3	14	CASSQGPSTDTQYF	TGCGCCAGCAGCCAAGGACCGAGCACAGATACGCAGTATTTT
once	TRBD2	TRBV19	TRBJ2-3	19	CASSLHPGLAGVGTDTQYF	TGTGCCAGTAGTTTACACCCGGGACTAGCGGGAGTGGGCACAGATACGCAGTATTTT
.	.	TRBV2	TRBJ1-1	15	CASSEHRTAGTEAFF	TGTGCCAGCAGTGAACATCGAACCGCCGGCACTGAAGCTTTCTTT
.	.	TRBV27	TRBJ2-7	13	CASSLGGSYEQYF	TGTGCCAGCAGTTTAGGCGGTTCCTACGAGCAGTACTTC
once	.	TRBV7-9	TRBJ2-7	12	CASSFSTYEQYF	TGTGCCAGCAGCTTTTCAACCTACGAGCAGTACTTC
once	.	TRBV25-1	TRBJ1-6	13	CASSLGGLSPLHF	TGTGCCAGCAGTCTTGGAGGGTTATCACCCCTCCACTTT
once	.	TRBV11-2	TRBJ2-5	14	CASSLVGRAETQYF	TGTGCCAGCAGCTTAGTCGGCAGGGCGGAGACCCAGTACTTC
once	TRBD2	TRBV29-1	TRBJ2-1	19	CSVDPRGLAGGRTYNEQFF	TGCAGCGTTGATCCTAGAGGGCTAGCGGGAGGGAGGACCTACAATGAGCAGTTCTTC
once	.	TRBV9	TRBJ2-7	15	CASSVGHDPTYEQYF	TGTGCCAGCAGCGTAGGGCATGACCCCACCTACGAGCAGTACTTC
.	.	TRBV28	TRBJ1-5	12	CASSLVGQPQHF	TGTGCCAGCAGTTTAGTAGGGCAGCCCCAGCATTTT
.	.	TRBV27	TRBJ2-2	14	CASSLPGGTGELFF	TGTGCCAGCAGTTTACCCGGCGGCACCGGGGAGCTGTTTTTT
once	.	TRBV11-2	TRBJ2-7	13	CASSLDRDYEQYF	TGTGCCAGCAGCTTAGACAGGGACTACGAGCAGTACTTC
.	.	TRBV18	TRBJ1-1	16	CASSRNPHEGNTEAFF	TGTGCCAGCTCACGCAACCCTCACGAGGGTAACACTGAAGCTTTCTTT
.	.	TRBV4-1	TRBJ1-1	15	CASSQDKGVDTEAFF	TGCGCCAGCAGCCAAGATAAGGGAGTAGACACTGAAGCTTTCTTT
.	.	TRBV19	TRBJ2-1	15	CASSINSGLYNEQFF	TGTGCCAGTAGTATCAATAGCGGTTTATACAATGAGCAGTTCTTC
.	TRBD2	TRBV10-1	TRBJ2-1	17	CASSESLAGSSYNEQFF	TGCGCCAGCAGTGAATCGCTAGCGGGGAGCTCCTACAATGAGCAGTTCTTC
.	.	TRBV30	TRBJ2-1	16	CAWSFPDESSYNEQFF	TGTGCCTGGAGTTTTCCGGACGAGAGCTCCTACAATGAGCAGTTCTTC
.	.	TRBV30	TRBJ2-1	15	CAWRAGSSSYNEQFF	TGTGCCTGGAGGGCAGGGTCGTCCTCCTACAATGAGCAGTTCTTC
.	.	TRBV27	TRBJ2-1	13	CASSLGWNNEQFF	TGTGCCAGCAGTTTAGGCTGGAACAATGAGCAGTTCTTC
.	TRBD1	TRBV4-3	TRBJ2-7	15	CASSSGQGELYEQYF	TGCGCCAGCAGCAGCGGACAGGGGGAACTTTACGAGCAGTACTTC
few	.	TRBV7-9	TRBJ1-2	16	CASSLGVGDTNYGYTF	TGTGCCAGCAGCTTAGGGGTGGGGGATACTAACTATGGCTACACCTTC
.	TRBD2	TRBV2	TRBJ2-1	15	CASSLRTRVGKQQFF	TGTGCCAGCAGTCTACGGACTAGGGTAGGAAAACAGCAGTTCTTC
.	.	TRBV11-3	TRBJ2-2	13	CASSLSYTGELFF	TGTGCCAGCAGCTTATCCTACACCGGGGAGCTGTTTTTT
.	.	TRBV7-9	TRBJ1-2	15	CASSPPTGGVRGYTF	TGTGCCAGCAGCCCCCCTACAGGCGGGGTACGAGGCTACACCTTC
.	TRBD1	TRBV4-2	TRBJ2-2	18	CASSRKVDRGHNTGELFF	TGTGCCAGCAGCCGGAAGGTCGACAGGGGCCACAACACCGGGGAGCTGTTTTTT
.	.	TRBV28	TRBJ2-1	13	CASSLPTYFEQFF	TGTGCCAGCAGTTTACCGACCTACTTTGAGCAGTTCTTC
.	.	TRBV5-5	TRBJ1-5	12	CASRGPFQPQHF	TGTGCCAGCCGAGGGCCATTCCAGCCCCAGCATTTT
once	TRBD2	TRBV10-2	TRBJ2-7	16	CASSELAGQGLYEQYF	TGCGCCAGCAGTGAACTAGCGGGGCAGGGCCTCTACGAGCAGTACTTC